This T cell receptor beta chain was captured in a study of beta chain features in type 1 diabetes. Trimming removed 5 bases from V and 5 bases from J, with 12 bases in between. Germline V gene data show CDR1 as SGHTA and CDR2 as FQGTGA. CDR3 length: 13 amino acids. Concerning this clone itself: Its antigen is not identified. Other DNA sequences in the sample encode the same CDR3.

Study-level findings and limits: Possible PCR preference for shorter templates applied equally to patients and controls. Using cDNA template may skew counts toward highly expressing activated cells. All four CD4+ subsets from Type 1 diabetes patients carried moderately but significantly shorter TCRB CDR3s.

Isolated RNA was reverse transcribed in full, so expressed TCRB transcripts were sequenced. Sequenced by immunoSEQ multiplex PCR; TCRdb stores in-frame clones only, minus some. In the table there are around 240,000 clones, over 7.5% of which are singletons. This TCR came from a woman aged 18 to 35 in good health. The chain combines TRBV7-3 with TRBJ1-1, with a weak D call TRBD1 (5 bases). The sequencing sample was made of naive CD4+ T cells from blood. The CDR3 loop reads CASSTRGGTEAFF. Written as DNA, the CDR3 is TGTGCCAGCAGCACAAGGGGTGGGACTGAAGCTTTCTTT.